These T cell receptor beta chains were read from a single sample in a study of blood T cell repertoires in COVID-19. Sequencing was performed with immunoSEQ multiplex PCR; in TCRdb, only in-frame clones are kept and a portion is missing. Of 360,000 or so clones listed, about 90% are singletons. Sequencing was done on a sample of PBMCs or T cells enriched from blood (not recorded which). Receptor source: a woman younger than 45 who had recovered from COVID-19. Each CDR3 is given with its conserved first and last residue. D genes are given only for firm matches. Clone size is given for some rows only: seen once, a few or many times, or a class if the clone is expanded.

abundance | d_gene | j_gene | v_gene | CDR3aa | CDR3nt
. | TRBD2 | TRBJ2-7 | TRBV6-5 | CASRNGGTYEQYF | TGTGCCAGCAGGAACGGGGGGACCTACGAGCAGTACTTC
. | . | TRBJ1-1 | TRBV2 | CASSAGPSNTEAFF | TGTGCCAGCAGCGCGGGACCCTCGAACACTGAAGCTTTCTTT
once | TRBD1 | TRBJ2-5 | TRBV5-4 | CASSMTGGYETQYF | TGTGCCAGCAGCATGACAGGGGGTTACGAGACCCAGTACTTC
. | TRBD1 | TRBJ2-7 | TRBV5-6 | CASSLGGTGSSYEQYF | TGTGCCAGCAGCTTGGGTGGGACAGGTTCCTCCTACGAGCAGTACTTC
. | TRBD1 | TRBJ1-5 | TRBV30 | CAWSTGADQPQHF | TGTGCCTGGAGCACAGGGGCTGATCAGCCCCAGCATTTT
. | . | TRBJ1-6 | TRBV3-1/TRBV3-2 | CASSLLGGSSYNSPLHF | TGTGCCAGCAGCCTCCTGGGAGGGAGCTCCTATAATTCACCCCTCCACTTT
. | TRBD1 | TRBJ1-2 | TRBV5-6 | CASSTTWTGHYGYTF | TGTGCCAGCAGCACTACCTGGACAGGCCACTATGGCTACACCTTC
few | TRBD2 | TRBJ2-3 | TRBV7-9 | CASSLGTSTADTQYF | TGTGCCAGCAGCCTCGGGACTAGCACAGCAGATACGCAGTATTTT
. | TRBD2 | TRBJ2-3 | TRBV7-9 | CASSFGAGVTDTQYF | TGTGCCAGCAGCTTCGGTGCGGGGGTAACAGATACGCAGTATTTT
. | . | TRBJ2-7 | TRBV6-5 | CASSYGGRTGVEQYF | TGTGCCAGCAGTTACGGGGGCCGGACTGGGGTCGAGCAGTACTTC
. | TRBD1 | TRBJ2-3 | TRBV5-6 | CASTDRVRDTQYF | TGTGCCTCAACGGACAGGGTCCGAGATACGCAGTATTTT
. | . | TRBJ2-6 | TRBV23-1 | CASQGTCRSSNVLTF | TGCGCCAGTCAGGGGACGTGTCGTAGCTCCAACGTCCTGACTTTC
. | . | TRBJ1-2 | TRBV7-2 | CASSLELGGYGYTF | TGTGCCAGCAGCTTAGAGTTGGGGGGCTATGGCTACACCTTC
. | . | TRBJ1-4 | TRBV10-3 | CAIRASGREKLFF | TGTGCCATCAGGGCATCGGGGAGGGAAAAACTGTTTTTT
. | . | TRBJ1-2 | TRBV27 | CASSLGAMDGYTF | TGTGCCAGCAGTTTAGGGGCAATGGATGGCTACACCTTC
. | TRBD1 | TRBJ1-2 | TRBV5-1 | CASSLGTGSLGYTF | TGCGCCAGCAGCTTGGGGACAGGGAGTCTCGGCTACACCTTC
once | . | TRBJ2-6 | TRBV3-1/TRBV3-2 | CASSQTDIRQQAF | TGTGCCAGCAGCCAAACGGATATCCGACAGCAGGCTTTC
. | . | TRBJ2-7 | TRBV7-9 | CASSLGEFYEQYF | TGTGCCAGCAGCTTAGGCGAGTTCTACGAGCAGTACTTC
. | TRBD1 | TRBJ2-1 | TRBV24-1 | CATSDSQGDYNEQFF | TGTGCCACCAGTGATTCCCAGGGGGATTACAATGAGCAGTTCTTC
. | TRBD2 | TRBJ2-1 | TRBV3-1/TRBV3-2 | CASSQDASGFLFEQFF | TGTGCCAGCAGCCAAGATGCTAGCGGGTTCCTTTTTGAGCAGTTCTTC
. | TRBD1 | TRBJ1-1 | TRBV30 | CAWNQGVNTEAFF | TGTGCCTGGAACCAGGGGGTGAACACTGAAGCTTTCTTT
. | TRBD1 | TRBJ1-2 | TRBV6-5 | CASSYRDRGNYGYTF | TGTGCCAGCAGTTACAGGGACAGGGGCAACTATGGCTACACCTTC
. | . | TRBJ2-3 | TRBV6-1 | CASSENARIRSDTQYF | TGTGCCAGCAGTGAAAATGCACGAATCCGGTCAGATACGCAGTATTTT
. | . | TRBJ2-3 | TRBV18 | CASSPPFGEPGTDTQYF | TGTGCCAGCTCACCCCCTTTCGGGGAACCTGGTACAGATACGCAGTATTTT
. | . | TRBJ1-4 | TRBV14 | CASSQRNSPSEKLFF | TGTGCCAGCAGCCAGAGGAATAGTCCCTCTGAAAAACTGTTTTTT
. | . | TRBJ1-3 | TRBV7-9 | CASSPPGGAGNTIYF | TGTGCCAGCAGCCCACCCGGCGGGGCTGGAAACACCATATATTTT
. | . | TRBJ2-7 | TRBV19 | CASSIGQGSSYEQYF | TGTGCCAGTAGTATCGGGCAGGGGTCCTCCTACGAGCAGTACTTC
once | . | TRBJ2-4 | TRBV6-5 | CASSPTQGAKNIQYF | TGTGCCAGCAGTCCCACCCAGGGAGCCAAAAACATTCAGTACTTC
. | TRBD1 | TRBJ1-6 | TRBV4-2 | CASSQEVQGISYNSPLHF | TGTGCCAGCAGCCAAGAGGTACAGGGGATCTCCTATAATTCACCCCTCCACTTT
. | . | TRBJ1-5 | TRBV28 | CATLRGGSQPQHF | TGTGCCACCCTAAGGGGGGGTTCCCAGCCCCAGCATTTT
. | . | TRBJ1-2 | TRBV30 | CAWSVPSGYTF | TGTGCCTGGAGCGTCCCCTCTGGCTACACCTTC
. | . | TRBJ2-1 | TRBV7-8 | CASSLDQASYNEQFF | TGTGCCAGCAGCTTAGACCAGGCATCCTACAATGAGCAGTTCTTC
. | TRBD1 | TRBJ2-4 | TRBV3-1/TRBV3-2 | CASSQWGQGARAKNIQYF | TGTGCCAGCAGCCAGTGGGGCCAGGGGGCCCGGGCCAAAAACATTCAGTACTTC
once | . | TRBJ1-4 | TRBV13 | CASSLGPATNEKLFF | TGTGCCAGCAGCTTAGGTCCTGCAACTAATGAAAAACTGTTTTTT
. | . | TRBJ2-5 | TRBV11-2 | CASSSLGGFQETQYF | TGTGCCAGCAGCTCACTGGGGGGTTTCCAAGAGACCCAGTACTTC
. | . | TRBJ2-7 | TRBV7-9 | CASSFQFSDEQYF | TGTGCCAGCAGCTTCCAGTTTTCTGACGAGCAGTACTTC
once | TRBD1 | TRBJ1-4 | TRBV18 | CASSPGQEHEKLFF | TGTGCCAGCTCACCGGGACAGGAACATGAAAAACTGTTTTTT
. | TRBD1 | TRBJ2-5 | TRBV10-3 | CATLTGTGTQYF | TGTGCCACCCTTACAGGGACAGGGACCCAGTACTTC
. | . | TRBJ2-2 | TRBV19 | CASSIRGTPGELFF | TGTGCCAGTAGTATAAGGGGTACGCCCGGGGAGCTGTTTTTT
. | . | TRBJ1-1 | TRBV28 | CASSLPRGFTEAFF | TGTGCCAGCAGTTTACCGCGGGGGTTCACTGAAGCTTTCTTT
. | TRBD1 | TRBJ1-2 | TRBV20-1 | CSASGQGPNYGYTF | TGCAGTGCTAGTGGACAGGGGCCCAACTATGGCTACACCTTC
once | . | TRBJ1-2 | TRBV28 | CASSLMASRYGYTF | TGTGCCAGCAGTTTAATGGCTAGTCGCTATGGCTACACCTTC
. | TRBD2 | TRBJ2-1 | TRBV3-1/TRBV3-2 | CASSQDPSGGSYNEQFF | TGTGCCAGCAGCCAAGACCCTAGCGGGGGGTCCTACAATGAGCAGTTCTTC
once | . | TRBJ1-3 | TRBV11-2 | CASSLVSRVGNTIYF | TGTGCCAGCAGCTTAGTGTCCAGGGTTGGAAACACCATATATTTT
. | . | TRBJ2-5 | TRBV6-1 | CASSEASQETQYF | TGTGCCAGCAGTGAAGCCAGCCAAGAGACCCAGTACTTC
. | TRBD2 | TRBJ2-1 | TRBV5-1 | CASSFLAGGGSNEQFF | TGCGCCAGCAGCTTTTTAGCGGGAGGCGGCTCCAATGAGCAGTTCTTC
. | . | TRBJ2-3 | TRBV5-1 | CASNLYRETDTQYF | TGCGCCAGCAATCTGTACAGGGAGACAGATACGCAGTATTTT
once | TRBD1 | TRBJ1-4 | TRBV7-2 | CASSEQGAGEKLFF | TGTGCCAGCAGCGAACAGGGGGCTGGAGAAAAACTGTTTTTT